The clone carrying this T cell receptor (beta chain) has a handful of counts. The antigen is undetermined. Per germline, CDR1 SGHVS and CDR2 FQNEAQ. The CDR3 runs 15 residues. Between the trimmed V and J ends, which lost 2 bases and 2 bases, there was a span of 13 bases. The data derive from a study of T-cell memory formation after mild COVID-19. Study context: TCR clusters mostly belonged to single donors. Findings of the study overall: Specificity for SARS-CoV-2 was not confirmed among the second-wave clones peaking on day 37.

TCRdb called the 5' RACE reads again in MiXCR, with one record for every CDR3 protein. The sample has under 550,000 distinct CDR3 sequences; roughly 18% are singletons. This chain links TRBV7-8 with TRBJ2-7, with D maybe TRBD1 (6 bases). Sequencing was carried out using PBMCs or a T cell subset sorted from them (not recorded which). This clonotype was obtained from an adult woman who had mild COVID-19 (a few samples of this study predate the infection). Cell type and time point are not known. The CDR3, as DNA: TGTGCCAGCAGCTTAATCCAGGCAGGGGCCTACGAGCAGTACTTC. Translating it yields CASSLIQAGAYEQYF. Full variable domain (rest looked up from reference TRBV7-8 and TRBJ2-7): GAGVSQSPRYKVAKRGQDVALRCDPISGHVSLFWYQQALGQGPEFLTYFQNEAQLDKSGLPSDRFFAERPEGSVSTLKIQRTQQEDSAVYLCASSLIQAGAYEQYFGPGTRLTVT.